This T cell receptor beta chain emerged from a study of blood T cell repertoires in COVID-19. Study-level information: Both acute and convalescent COVID-19 samples were obtained from the United States, Italy and Spain. Nucleic acid was either cDNA or gDNA, and it came from T cells, B-cell-depleted T cells, or PBMCs.

The CDR3 runs to 18 residues. This clone was observed a handful of times. Study processing details: From reference gene primer amplification, estimates of nucleated cell counts were derived. This table comes from immunoSEQ multiplex PCR, and its TCRdb copy is limited to in-frame clones, with some not included. V, J and clone size derive from that table, while D and trimming were established from the DNA sequence. Of 110,000 or so clones in the sample, 82% are singletons; the top ten hold about an eighth. This TCR derives from a human donor in a cohort sampled during active COVID-19. Specimen: peripheral blood. V gene TRBV21-1 combines with J gene TRBJ2-5; the D segment call TRBD1 is taken from the table without a DNA check. TRBV21-1 is shown as a pseudogene. The DNA for the CDR3 is TGTGCCAGCAGCAAAAGCGGCCGGGACAGGGGGCGACAAGAGACCCAGTACTTC. This codes for CASSKSGRDRGRQETQYF.